The 9 T cell receptor beta chains below were found in one sample sequenced in a study of human T cells and chemical hapten exposure. Time point given: patch test 2, 6 weeks after DPC sensitization. Noted treatment: therapeutic diphenylcyclopropenone sensitization with weekly scalp DPC. TCRdb fed the RACE reads into MiXCR, producing one record per CDR3 protein. The table includes some 42,000 distinct CDR3 sequences, around 9.3% detected once. The specimen was whole blood, collected in connection with sensitization to the hapten diphenylcyclopropenone (DPC). Receptor source: a woman aged 40 to 50 with alopecia areata. Some clones in this sample may be carry-over from other donors' samples.

This clonotype was recorded a few times. The junction departs from germline at one end; a sequencing error may be responsible. The chain links TRBV4-1 to TRBJ2-1; no firm D call. Germline-derived CDR1 and CDR2 are MGHRA and YSYEKL. CDR3 length: 12 residues. The CDR3 loop is CASSQDGDRTLF. CDR3 coding DNA: TGCGCCAGCAGCCAAGATGGCGACCGCACGCTCTTC.

This clonotype was seen many times. The chain links TRBV4-1 to TRBJ1-6, with TRBD1 matching over 7 bases. CDR1 is MGHRA and CDR2 is YSYEKL in the germline V gene. The CDR3 runs to 16 residues. V trimming: 1 base; J trimming: 8 bases; junction bases outside the gene matches: 8. CDR3 sequence reads: CASSQADRVVHSPLHF. As DNA, the CDR3 is TGCGCCAGCAGCCAAGCCGACAGGGTCGTTCATTCACCCCTCCACTTT.

V usage is TRBV5-1 and J usage is TRBJ2-7, with TRBD1 matching over 10 bases. The CDR3 is 15 amino acids. V was pared by 2 bases and J by 1 base, with 3 bases of the junction left unmatched. Germline V gene sequence: CDR1 SGHRS, CDR2 YFSETQ. The CDR3 loop is CASSFGTGASYEQYF. The DNA for the CDR3 is TGCGCCAGCAGCTTCGGGACAGGGGCGTCCTACGAGCAGTACTTC.

The chain couples TRBV28 to TRBJ2-7; a possible D gene is TRBD2 (6 bases). In germline, CDR1 is MDHEN, CDR2 SYDVKM. This CDR3 contains 16 residues. V dropped 6 bases and J dropped 1 base, with 19 bases sitting between them. In DNA form, the CDR3 reads TGTGCCAGCAGCCAGCTCGGAGGGGCCCCATCCTACGAGCAGTACTTC. This gives the protein CASSQLGGAPSYEQYF. Variable domain in full (rest from reference TRBV28 and TRBJ2-7): DVKVTQSSRYLVKRTGEKVFLECVQDMDHENMFWYRQDPGLGLRLIYFSYDVKMKEKGDIPEGYSVSREKKERFSLILESASTNQTSMYLCASSQLGGAPSYEQYFGPGTRLTVT.

The V call is TRBV7-8, the J call TRBJ2-3, with D maybe TRBD1 (6 bases). Germline values: CDR1 SGHVS, CDR2 FQNEAQ. The CDR3 is made up of 15 amino acids. The germline V and J ends were trimmed by 3 bases and 0 bases, with 10 bases remaining between them. DNA of the CDR3: TGTGCCAGCAGCTTCCGGGACACTAGCACAGATACGCAGTATTTT. Protein product: CASSFRDTSTDTQYF.

This clonotype was picked up many times. This chain links TRBV12-5 with TRBJ2-2; D perhaps matches TRBD2 (5 bases). This CDR3 is 15 amino acids long. V lost 4 bases to trimming and J lost 7 bases, with 16 bases between them. Per the germline V gene, CDR1 is LGHNT and CDR2 is FRNRAP. The CDR3: CASGSSWTPRGELFF. For the CDR3, the DNA is TGTGCTAGTGGTTCTAGTTGGACTCCCCGCGGGGAGCTGTTTTTT.

As concerns this clonotype: A single base separates this from a much larger clone, so it may be a read error. The chain combines TRBV7-2 with TRBJ1-1; D call uncertain. The V end lost 8 bases, the J end lost 2 bases, and 9 bases lay between the germline ends. Germline CDR1 SGHTA, CDR2 FQGNSA. CDR3 length equals 12 residues. The CDR3 sequence is CASGPINTEAFF. The CDR3 DNA reads as TGTGCCAGCGGCCCCATCAACACTGAAGCTTTCTTT.

The chain recombines TRBV5-6 with TRBJ2-2; D possibly corresponds to TRBD1 (7 bases). Germline-derived CDR1 and CDR2 are SGHDT and YYEEEE. Trimming left V 3 bases short and J 6 bases short, with 15 bases between. The CDR3 runs 15 residues. The CDR3 DNA is TGTGCCAGCAGCTCAGGAGGGGGCAAGGCCGGGGAGCTGTTTTTT. This encodes CASSSGGGKAGELFF.

In its sample, this clonotype was seen many times. J is TRBJ1-2 and V is TRBV29-1; D is possibly TRBD1 (5 bases). In germline, CDR1 is SQVTM, CDR2 ANQGSEA. The germline V and J ends were trimmed by 4 bases and 6 bases, with 12 bases remaining between them. This CDR3 has 12 residues. CDR3 protein: CSVVKTADGYTF. CDR3 sequence (DNA): TGCAGCGTTGTGAAGACAGCCGATGGCTACACCTTC.